These 13 T cell receptor beta chains originate from one sample sequenced in a study of human T cells and chemical hapten exposure. Time point given: healthy volunteer bleed at 2 weeks. It was from unfractionated whole blood that total RNA was extracted. Using its own MiXCR run on the RACE reads, TCRdb lists one record per CDR3 protein. The sample shows about 46,000 distinct CDR3 sequences, 3.5% to 4.5% of them seen only once. Specimen: whole blood. The receptors here all came from a female donor in good health. Some clones in this sample may be carry-over from other donors' samples.

Many counts were recorded for this clonotype. This chain joins TRBV7-2 and TRBJ2-5; TRBD2 aligns across 9 bases. Germline trimming cut 4 bases from V and 8 bases from J; bases unmatched to any gene: 11. The V gene's germline CDR1 is SGHTA and CDR2 FQGNSA. The CDR3 runs 15 residues. In DNA form, the CDR3 reads TGTGCCAGCAGCTACCGGTACAGCGGGGGGCTAACCCAGTACTTC. Its translation: CASSYRYSGGLTQYF.

In its sample, this clonotype was seen many times. The chain employs TRBV4-2 and TRBJ1-4; D gene unclear. Germline V lookup: CDR1 LGHNA, CDR2 YNFKEQ. The germline V and J ends were trimmed by 4 bases and 6 bases, with 18 bases remaining between them. This CDR3 spans 16 amino acids. CDR3 in amino acids: CASSPVGLQEDEKLFF. CDR3 sequence (DNA): TGTGCCAGCAGCCCAGTGGGGTTGCAGGAGGATGAAAAACTGTTTTTT.

This clonotype came up many times. V is TRBV14 and J is TRBJ2-1; D unclear. The V gene's germline CDR1 is SGHDN and CDR2 FVKESK. Trimming cost V 1 base and J 2 bases, with 9 bases left between them. This CDR3 comprises 15 residues. The CDR3 loop is CASSQGILTYNEQFF. The CDR3 DNA sequence: TGTGCCAGCAGCCAAGGCATTTTAACCTACAATGAGCAGTTCTTC.

There are many counts of this clonotype. V is TRBV18 and J is TRBJ2-7; 8 nucleotides line up with TRBD1. The CDR3 has 13 residues. V shed 4 bases and J 3 bases; nucleotides not matched to a gene: 2. Germline CDR1 reads KGHSH; CDR2 reads LQKENI. CDR3 amino acids: CASSQDRDYEQYF. CDR3 nucleotides: TGTGCCAGCTCACAGGACAGGGACTACGAGCAGTACTTC. Full variable domain (remainder filled in from reference TRBV18 and TRBJ2-7): NAGVMQNPRHLVRRRGQEARLRCSPMKGHSHVYWYRQLPEEGLKFMVYLQKENIIDESGMPKERFSAEFPKEGPSILRIQQVVRGDSAAYFCASSQDRDYEQYFGPGTRLTVT.

There are many counts of this clonotype. The chain links TRBV9 to TRBJ1-1; D unclear. The CDR3 has 17 residues. V lost 5 bases, J lost 5 bases, and 25 bases lay in between. CDR1 and CDR2 (germline): SGDLS, YYNGEE. CDR3 sequence: CASRGGDGSPGGTEAFF. The CDR3 bases are TGTGCCAGCAGGGGAGGAGACGGGTCCCCGGGTGGTACTGAAGCTTTCTTT.

V and J are TRBV7-2 and TRBJ1-2; D is perhaps TRBD1 (6 bases). V was shortened by 5 bases and J by 6 bases, with 19 bases between the two germline ends. The CDR3 covers 15 residues. Germline loops: CDR1 SGHTA, CDR2 FQGNSA. The CDR3 DNA follows: TGTGCCAGCAGCCAGCAGACAGGAGGGCGTGATGGCTACACCTTC. Translation: CASSQQTGGRDGYTF.

This clonotype has just a few counts. The gene calls are TRBV6-5 and TRBJ2-5; 7 bases fit TRBD1. V gave up 7 bases and J gave up 7 bases; unmatched junction bases: 12. The germline V gene encodes CDR1 MNHEY and CDR2 SVGAGI. The CDR3 is 14 residues long. The CDR3 bases are TGTGCCAGCAACCTACGACAGGGAATCGGGACCCAGTACTTC. Amino acid sequence: CASNLRQGIGTQYF.

In its sample, this clonotype was seen many times. The rearrangement links TRBV5-5 to TRBJ1-1, with 7 bases identical to TRBD1. V lost 4 bases, J lost 3 bases, and 21 bases stayed unmatched. The germline CDR1 and CDR2 sequences are SGHKS and YYEKEE (reference sequence). This CDR3 has 19 residues. The DNA for the CDR3 is TGTGCCAGCAGCCAGCAAAAGCGAGGGGGCGAAGTCTCCGACACTGAAGCTTTCTTT. This translates into CASSQQKRGGEVSDTEAFF.

The chain couples TRBV4-3 to TRBJ1-2, with D unclear. Germline CDR1 LGHNA, CDR2 YSLEER. CDR3 length: 16 residues. V lost 0 bases and J 4 bases, leaving 15 bases between the germline ends. CDR3 loop: CASSQDLAGATYGYTF. In nucleotides, the CDR3 is TGCGCCAGCAGCCAAGATTTGGCAGGAGCCACCTATGGCTACACCTTC.

This clonotype was found many times. The rearrangement links TRBV7-8 to TRBJ1-6; 7 nucleotides align to TRBD1. The CDR3 has 15 residues. CDR1 is SGHVS, CDR2 FQNEAQ, per germline. V trimming: 2 bases; J trimming: 5 bases; junction bases outside the gene matches: 3. The CDR3 here is CASSLWTGDNSPLHF. CDR3 bases: TGTGCCAGCAGCTTATGGACAGGCGATAATTCACCCCTCCACTTT.

The chain joins TRBV19 to TRBJ2-7, with a tentative D call TRBD2 (6 bases). The germline V and J ends were trimmed by 7 bases and 5 bases, with 21 bases remaining between them. Germline V gene lookup returns CDR1 LNHDA and CDR2 SQIVND (reference sequence). The CDR3 has 15 amino acids. In nucleotides, the CDR3 is TGTGCCAGTACCCCAGCTCCGGGACTCAGCGACGAGCAGTACTTC. Amino acids: CASTPAPGLSDEQYF. The variable domain in full, completed from reference TRBV19 and TRBJ2-7, reads DGGITQSPKYLFRKEGQNVTLSCEQNLNHDAMYWYRQDPGQGLRLIYYSQIVNDFQKGDIAEGYSVSREKKESFPLTVTSAQKNPTAFYLCASTPAPGLSDEQYFGPGTRLTVT.

The sample holds a few counts of this clonotype. The gene calls are TRBV28 and TRBJ2-4, with D perhaps given as TRBD1 or TRBD2 (5 bases each). CDR3 length: 16 residues. Trimming removed 7 bases from V and 2 bases from J, with 18 bases in between. CDR1 and CDR2 (germline): MDHEN, SYDVKM. As DNA, the CDR3 is TGTGCCAGCACTACGGACAAGCTCGGGACCAAAAACATTCAGTACTTC. It specifies CASTTDKLGTKNIQYF.

In its sample, this clonotype was seen many times. CDR3 sequence (DNA): TGTGCCAGCATCTCAAGGAGGGTAATGAACACTGAAGCTTTCTTT. It yields the protein CASISRRVMNTEAFF. The chain links TRBV12-3 or TRBV12-4 to TRBJ1-1; D not resolved. CDR3 length: 15 amino acids. V was cut by 7 bases and J by 0 bases, with 15 bases left in between.